The T cell receptor beta chain described here comes from a study of beta chain features in type 1 diabetes. Study information: Healthy donors, compared against patients, showed similar age, gender and cell yields.

The investigators reverse transcribed all of the isolated RNA, so they sequenced expressed TCRB transcripts. Using immunoSEQ multiplex PCR, the repertoire was profiled, and TCRdb retains in-frame clones only, with some absent. The sample holds hundreds of thousands of clones, over 13% seen once. On this clone itself: The antigen is not known.

Study-wide results and limits: Moderate but significant shortening of TCRB CDR3s was recorded in all four CD4+ subsets from Type 1 diabetes patients.

Sequencing used naive CD4+ T cells from blood. The receptor was derived from a man younger than 35 with type 1 diabetes.

CDR3 amino acids: CASSQGWGEKLFF. In nucleotides, the CDR3 is TGTGCCAGCAGCCAAGGGTGGGGTGAAAAACTGTTTTTT. This rearrangement joins TRBV4-2 to TRBJ1-4; D unresolved. Germline assignment: CDR1 LGHNA and CDR2 YNFKEQ. The CDR3 has 13 amino acids. Trimming cost V 1 base and J 7 bases, with 7 bases left between them.